Presented here are 18 T cell receptor beta chains from one specimen sequenced in a study of T cell repertoires in cytomegalovirus infection. No antigens are known for them. MiXCR, run by TCRdb on the reads, gives a single entry per CDR3 protein. The repertoire consists of roughly 51,000 distinct CDR3 sequences, with around 18% occurring once and the leading ten covering about 25%. The source was CD8+ T cells from cultured PBMCs, collected from culture after CMV antigen stimulation. The receptors were sampled from a human donor in good health (CMV status not recorded). Some clones in this sample may be carry-over from other donors' samples.

This rearrangement joins TRBV27 to TRBJ2-7; 7 bases match TRBD1. Looked up from germline, CDR1 is MNHEY and CDR2 is SMNVEV (reference sequence). The V and J ends lost 5 bases and 4 bases, in that order; junction bases with no gene match: 14. The length of the CDR3 is 16 residues. CDR3 protein: CASSARQGILLYEQYF. In DNA, the CDR3 is TGTGCCAGCAGTGCGAGACAGGGAATTCTTCTTTACGAGCAGTACTTC.

In this sample, this clonotype turned up a few times. V is TRBV6-4 and J is TRBJ2-7; D uncertain. There are 15 residues in the CDR3. Germline CDR1 reads MRHNA; CDR2 reads SNTAGT. Between the trimmed V and J ends, which lost 3 bases and 0 bases, there was a span of 12 bases. The CDR3 nucleotides are TGTGCCAGCAGTGAGGCTCCAGCCCCCTCCTACGAGCAGTACTTC. Its translation: CASSEAPAPSYEQYF.

The rearrangement joins TRBV20-1 to TRBJ2-1; 11 bases align to TRBD2. This CDR3 spans 16 amino acids. Germline CDR1 reads DFQATT; CDR2 reads SNEGSKA (reference sequence). The junction had 9 bases not matched to a gene; V was cut back by 0 bases and J by 8 bases. The CDR3 protein is CSARDGASGGWDEQFF. CDR3 DNA sequence: TGCAGTGCTAGAGATGGTGCTAGCGGGGGGTGGGATGAGCAGTTCTTC.

The chain carries TRBV7-9 and TRBJ2-1; D possibly corresponds to TRBD1 (6 bases). CDR3 length: 17 amino acids. Trimming pared 3 bases from V and 8 bases from J, leaving 23 bases between. Germline-derived CDR1 and CDR2 are SEHNR and FQNEAQ (reference sequence). Here the CDR3 reads CASSLRTEPTLVDEQFF. CDR3 sequence (DNA): TGTGCCAGCAGCTTGCGGACAGAGCCTACCCTAGTCGATGAGCAGTTCTTC.

V and J are TRBV28 and TRBJ1-5; D is uncertain. Germline V CDR1 and CDR2: MDHEN, SYDVKM. This CDR3 region has 14 residues. V was pared by 6 bases and J by 4 bases, with 13 bases between. CDR3 loop: CASRERTVNQPQHF. CDR3 bases: TGTGCCAGCAGAGAGCGGACGGTAAATCAGCCCCAGCATTTT.

This clonotype came up a few times. This chain joins TRBV5-6 and TRBJ1-5, with a weak D call TRBD1 (5 bases). The V and J ends lost 2 bases and 7 bases respectively, with 13 bases between them. CDR1 SGHDT and CDR2 YYEEEE come from the germline V gene. This CDR3 has 14 amino acids. Written as DNA, the CDR3 is TGTGCCAGCAGCTTCCGGCAGGGCTACCAGCCCCAGCATTTT. This sequence encodes CASSFRQGYQPQHF.

This clonotype was picked up a small number of times. The rearrangement links TRBV28 to TRBJ2-7; 10 bases are a match to TRBD1. This CDR3 is built from 19 residues. The J segment lost 4 bases and the V segment lost 3 bases, leaving 18 bases of the junction unmatched. CDR1 is MDHEN, CDR2 SYDVKM, per germline. The CDR3 protein is CASSFRSHGGDRGFYEQYF. The CDR3 DNA sequence: TGTGCCAGCAGTTTCAGGTCCCACGGTGGGGACAGGGGTTTTTACGAGCAGTACTTC. Drawing the rest from reference TRBV28 and TRBJ2-7, the complete variable domain is DVKVTQSSRYLVKRTGEKVFLECVQDMDHENMFWYRQDPGLGLRLIYFSYDVKMKEKGDIPEGYSVSREKKERFSLILESASTNQTSMYLCASSFRSHGGDRGFYEQYFGPGTRLTVT.

The chain employs TRBV4-2 and TRBJ2-7; the D gene could be TRBD1 or TRBD2 (7 bases each). The V gene lost 0 bases and the J gene lost 7 bases, with 16 bases spanning the gap. CDR1 and CDR2 (germline): LGHNA, YNFKEQ. This CDR3 is 15 amino acids long. CDR3 sequence reads: CASSQDAGGAEEQYF. As DNA, the CDR3 is TGTGCCAGCAGCCAAGATGCAGGGGGGGCGGAAGAGCAGTACTTC.

Only a few counts were recorded for this clonotype. This chain connects TRBV19 to TRBJ1-2; 10 bases line up with TRBD1. Trimming cost V 6 bases and J 0 bases; bases outside gene matches: 4. The germline CDR1 and CDR2 sequences are LNHDA and SQIVND (reference sequence). CDR3 length: 15 residues. As DNA, the CDR3 is TGTGCCAGTAGAGACAGGGGGCTGGCTAACTATGGCTACACCTTC. It encodes CASRDRGLANYGYTF.

In its sample, this clonotype was seen a few times. V is TRBV7-6 and J is TRBJ2-7, with TRBD1 identical over 9 bases. In germline, CDR1 is SGHVS, CDR2 FNYEAQ. After removal of 3 bases from V and 5 bases from J, the junction contained 8 bases not matched to a gene. This CDR3 contains 15 residues. As DNA, the CDR3 is TGTGCCAGCAGCTTCGAGACAGGGGGGACCGACGAGCAGTACTTC. Protein sequence: CASSFETGGTDEQYF. The full variable domain, its missing parts supplied by reference TRBV7-6 and TRBJ2-7, is GAGVSQSPRYKVTKRGQDVALRCDPISGHVSLYWYRQALGQGPEFLTYFNYEAQQDKSGLPNDRFSAERPEGSISTLTIQRTEQRDSAMYRCASSFETGGTDEQYFGPGTRLTVT.

There are a few counts of this clonotype. The CDR3 coding sequence is TGTGCCAGCAGCTTAGGTCAAGAAAAACTGTTTTTT. It encodes CASSLGQEKLFF. The chain couples TRBV7-9 to TRBJ1-4, with D unresolved. Germline lookup yields CDR1 SEHNR and CDR2 FQNEAQ (reference sequence). The V end was cut by 1 base, the J end by 8 bases, with 5 bases between. The CDR3 has 12 residues.

This chain joins TRBV7-6 and TRBJ1-5; 10 bases match TRBD1. In germline, CDR1 is SGHVS, CDR2 FNYEAQ. The CDR3 totals 16 residues. Germline trimming cut 5 bases from V and 2 bases from J; bases unmatched to any gene: 6. CDR3 protein: CASSPRTGGGNQPQHF. The CDR3 DNA reads as TGTGCCAGCAGCCCCCGGACAGGGGGAGGCAATCAGCCCCAGCATTTT.

The CDR3 nucleotides read TGTGCCAGCAGTTTAGTTGCAGGCTCCTATGGCTACACCTTC. Protein product: CASSLVAGSYGYTF. The chain links TRBV12-3 or TRBV12-4 to TRBJ1-2, with D unclear. The CDR3 is 14 residues long. The V end was cut by 1 base, the J end by 4 bases, with 10 bases between.

The chain is built from TRBV7-9 and TRBJ2-2; 8 bases are a match to TRBD2. Trimming cost V 1 base and J 4 bases; bases outside gene matches: 5. The CDR3 runs 16 residues. Per the germline V gene, CDR1 is SEHNR and CDR2 is FQNEAQ (reference sequence). The CDR3 nucleotides read TGTGCCAGCAGCTTAGGTCGAGCGGGAGTCACCGGGGAGCTGTTTTTT. Its translation is CASSLGRAGVTGELFF.

This clonotype was detected ten times or more. CDR3 in amino acids: CASSLWTSGGETQYF. CDR3 nucleotides: TGTGCCAGCAGCTTATGGACTAGCGGGGGAGAGACCCAGTACTTC. V usage is TRBV7-2 and J usage is TRBJ2-5; 13 bases match TRBD2. This CDR3 comprises 15 residues. Germline CDR1 and CDR2: SGHTA and FQGNSA. The V and J ends lost 2 bases and 4 bases, in that order; junction bases with no gene match: 1.

This clonotype was observed at least ten times. The gene calls are TRBV7-3 and TRBJ1-2; weak D call: TRBD1 (5 bases). V dropped 1 base and J dropped 6 bases, with 21 bases sitting between them. There are 17 residues in the CDR3. The germline CDR1 and CDR2 sequences are SGHTA and FQGTGA. The CDR3 DNA is TGTGCCAGCAGCTTAAACGGCGCAGGGTCCCCGAGGGATGGCTACACCTTC. This translates into CASSLNGAGSPRDGYTF. Drawing the rest from reference TRBV7-3 and TRBJ1-2, the complete variable domain is GAGVSQTPSNKVTEKGKYVELRCDPISGHTALYWYRQSLGQGPEFLIYFQGTGAADDSGLPNDRFFAVRPEGSVSTLKIQRTERGDSAVYLCASSLNGAGSPRDGYTFGSGTRLTVV.

In its sample, this clonotype was seen a few times. The rearrangement uses TRBV7-4 and TRBJ2-7; D is possibly TRBD2 (6 bases). The CDR3 runs 15 residues. Trimming stripped 5 bases from V and 0 bases from J, with 14 bases between. The germline V gene encodes CDR1 SGHVT and CDR2 SQSDAQ. The DNA for the CDR3 is TGTGCCAGCAGCACGGGACTGATACTCTCCTACGAGCAGTACTTC. Translating gives CASSTGLILSYEQYF.

This clonotype has just a few counts. The J gene is TRBJ1-2, the V gene TRBV11-2, with D unresolved. The CDR3 runs 14 residues. Germline values: CDR1 SGHAT, CDR2 FQNNGV. V lost 5 bases, J lost 6 bases, and 16 bases lay in between. The CDR3 DNA sequence: TGTGCCAGCAGCCCCGACACCCCGGTGGATGGCTACACCTTC. Residues: CASSPDTPVDGYTF.